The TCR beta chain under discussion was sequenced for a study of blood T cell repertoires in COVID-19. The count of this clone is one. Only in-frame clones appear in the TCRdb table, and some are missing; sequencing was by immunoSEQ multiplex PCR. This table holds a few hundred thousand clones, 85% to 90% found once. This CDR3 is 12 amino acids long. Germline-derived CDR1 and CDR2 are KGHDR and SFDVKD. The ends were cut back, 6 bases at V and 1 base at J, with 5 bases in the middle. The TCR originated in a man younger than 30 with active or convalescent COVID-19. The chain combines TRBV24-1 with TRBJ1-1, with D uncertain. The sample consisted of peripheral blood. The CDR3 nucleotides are TGTGCCACCAGTCTCGGGAACACTGAAGCTTTCTTT. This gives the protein CATSLGNTEAFF.